Detailed here is one T cell receptor delta chain. TCRdb has a much larger clone's protein, which differs at residue 4 from the translation of this DNA, likely because of a read error; what is shown is the protein translated from the DNA. TCRdb called clones from the multiplex PCR reads again using CATT. The data contain about 93,000 delta-chain clones, more than 0.85% of them seen just once; the ten biggest clones take up approximately 9.6%. This sample stems from a study of γδ T cells in repeated Plasmodium falciparum infection. As for the study in general: Donors had four controlled P. falciparum NF54 infections over roughly 590 days. Sampling occurred at baseline, pre-infection for selected infections, and 21 days post-infection.

The sample was gamma-delta T cells from blood. This receptor was taken from a pool of human donors (malaria-infected and uninfected, not separated).

CDR3 sequence: CACGRLYLLGDRADDKLIF. The CDR3 DNA is TGTGCCTGTGGCAGGCTATACCTACTGGGGGATAGGGCGGACGATAAACTCATCTTT. The genes are TRDV2 and TRDJ1; TRDD3 matches 11 bases. The J gene comes from matching the DNA to germline here; TCRdb lacks it. V lost 5 bases, J lost 4 bases, and 20 bases stayed unmatched. This CDR3 has 19 residues. The germline gives CDR1 GEAIGNYY, CDR2 EKD.